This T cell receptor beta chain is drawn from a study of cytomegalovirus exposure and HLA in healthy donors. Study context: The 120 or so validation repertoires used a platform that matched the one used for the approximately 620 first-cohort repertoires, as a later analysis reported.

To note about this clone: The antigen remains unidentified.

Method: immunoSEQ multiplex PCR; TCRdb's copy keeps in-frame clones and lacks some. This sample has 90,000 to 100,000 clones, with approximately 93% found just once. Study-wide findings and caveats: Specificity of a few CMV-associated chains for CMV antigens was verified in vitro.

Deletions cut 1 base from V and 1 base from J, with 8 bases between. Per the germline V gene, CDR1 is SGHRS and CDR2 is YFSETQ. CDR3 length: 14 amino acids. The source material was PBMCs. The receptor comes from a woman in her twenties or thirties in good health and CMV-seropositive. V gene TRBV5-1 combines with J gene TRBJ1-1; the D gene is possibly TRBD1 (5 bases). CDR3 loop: CASSLIGENTEAFF. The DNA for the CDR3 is TGCGCCAGCAGCTTGATAGGGGAGAACACTGAAGCTTTCTTT.